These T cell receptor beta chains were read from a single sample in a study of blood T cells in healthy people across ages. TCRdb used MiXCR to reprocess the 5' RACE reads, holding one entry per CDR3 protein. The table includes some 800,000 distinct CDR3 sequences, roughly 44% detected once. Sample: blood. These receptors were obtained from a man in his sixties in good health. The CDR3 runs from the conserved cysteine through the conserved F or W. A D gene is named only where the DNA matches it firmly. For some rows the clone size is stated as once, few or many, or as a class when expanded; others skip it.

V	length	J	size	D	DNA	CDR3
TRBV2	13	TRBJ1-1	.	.	TGTGCCAGCTCCTTCGGGACACCGAGTGAAGCTTTCTTT	CASSFGTPSEAFF
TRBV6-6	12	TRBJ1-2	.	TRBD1	TGTGCCAGCAGTTCAGGGGGAAAGGGCTACACCTTC	CASSSGGKGYTF
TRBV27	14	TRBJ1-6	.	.	TGTGCCCGCAGTTTATCGCCAAAGAATTCACCCCTCCACTTT	CARSLSPKNSPLHF
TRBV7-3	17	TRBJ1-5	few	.	TGTGCCAGCAGCTCCCGCGGGGGACGGGGTAGGGATCAGCCCCAGCATTTT	CASSSRGGRGRDQPQHF
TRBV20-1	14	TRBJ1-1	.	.	TGCAGTGCTACGACCGTCCAGGTGAACACTGAAGCTTTCTTT	CSATTVQVNTEAFF
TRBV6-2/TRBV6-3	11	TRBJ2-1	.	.	TGTGCCAGCAGTCGGTTTTATGAGCAGTTCTTC	CASSRFYEQFF
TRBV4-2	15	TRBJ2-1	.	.	TGTGCCAGCAGCCAAGAAAGGCGGCTCCCAGATGAGCAGTTCTTC	CASSQERRLPDEQFF
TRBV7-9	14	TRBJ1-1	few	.	TGTGCCAGTAGCGTTGTACAGGTAAACACTGAAGCTTTCTTT	CASSVVQVNTEAFF
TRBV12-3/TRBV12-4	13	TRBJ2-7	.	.	TGTGCCAGCAGTGTAAGACAGGAGTACGAGCAGTACTTC	CASSVRQEYEQYF
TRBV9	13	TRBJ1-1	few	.	TGTGCCAGCAGCGTAGGAGGGGCAGCCGAAGCTTTCTTT	CASSVGGAAEAFF
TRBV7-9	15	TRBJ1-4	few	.	TGTGCCAGCAGCTTATACGGGAATGGGCGTGAAAAACTGTTTTTT	CASSLYGNGREKLFF
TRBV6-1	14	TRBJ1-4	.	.	TGTGCCAGCAGTGAACGGGGTGGGAATGAAAAACTGTTTTTT	CASSERGGNEKLFF
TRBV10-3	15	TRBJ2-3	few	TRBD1	TGTGCCATCAGTGTGGGGACAGCCTACACAGATACGCAGTATTTT	CAISVGTAYTDTQYF
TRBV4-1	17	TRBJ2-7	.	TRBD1	TGCGCCAGCAGCCAACCCCGGACAGGGGGTCCCCTCTACGAGCAGTACTTC	CASSQPRTGGPLYEQYF
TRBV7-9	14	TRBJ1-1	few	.	TGTGCCAGCAGCTTAGGGTGGAAGAACACTGAAGCTTTCTTT	CASSLGWKNTEAFF
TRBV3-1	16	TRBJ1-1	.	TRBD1	TGTGCCAGCAGCACGAAGAAACAGGGGGTGTACACTGAAGCTTTCTTT	CASSTKKQGVYTEAFF
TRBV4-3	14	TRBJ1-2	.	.	TGCGCCAGCAGCCAAGCGTTGTGGCTAATTGGCTACACCTTC	CASSQALWLIGYTF
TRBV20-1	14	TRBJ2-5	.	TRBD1	TGCAGTGCTCAGGGACAGGGGGCTAGGAATGAGCAGTACTTC	CSAQGQGARNEQYF
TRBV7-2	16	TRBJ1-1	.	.	TGTGCCAGCAGCTTACGGAGAGGAAATACGAACACTGAAGCTTTCTTT	CASSLRRGNTNTEAFF
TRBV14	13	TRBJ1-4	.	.	TGTGCCAGCAGCCAGGGTTTTAAGGAAAAACTGTTTTTT	CASSQGFKEKLFF
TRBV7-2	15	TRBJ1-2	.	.	TGTGCCAGCAGCTTAGCATTCTCACCCGGTGGTGGCTACACCTTC	CASSLAFSPGGGYTF